This TCR beta chain is drawn from a study of T-cell memory formation after mild COVID-19. The CDR3 spans 14 residues. The V and J ends lost 6 bases and 1 base, in that order; junction bases with no gene match: 2. From germline, CDR1 is SNHLY and CDR2 FYNNEI. From the 5' RACE reads, TCRdb called clonotypes with MiXCR, one entry per CDR3 protein. The sample includes more than 450,000 distinct CDR3 sequences, more than 15% seen only once; the top ten take around 11%. The sample was PBMCs or a T cell subset sorted from them (not recorded which). The clonotype comes from an adult woman who had mild COVID-19 (a few samples of this study predate the infection). Cell type and time point are not known. The J gene is TRBJ2-3, the V gene TRBV2; 9 bases match TRBD2. The CDR3: CASRIAGGTDTQYF. The CDR3, as DNA: TGTGCCAGCAGAATAGCGGGGGGCACAGATACGCAGTATTTT.